The 3 T cell receptor beta chains given below trace back to one sample, sequenced in a study of neurological immune-mediated disorders. The sample's time point: technical triplicate 3. One entry per CDR3 protein, called by TCRdb with MiXCR from the 5' RACE reads. In the table there are 25,000 to 30,000 distinct CDR3 sequences, about a sixth of which are singletons. The sample was CD4+ T cells from blood. These receptors all stem from a female donor with HTLV-1-associated myelopathy (HAM/TSP).

At least ten counts were recorded for this clonotype. This chain connects TRBV7-8 to TRBJ2-2; TRBD2 aligns across 10 bases. The CDR3 has 13 amino acids. V shed 8 bases and J 10 bases; nucleotides not matched to a gene: 7. Germline CDR1 reads SGHVS; CDR2 reads FQNEAQ. The CDR3 sequence: CASGLAGVVELFF. In DNA form, the CDR3 reads TGTGCCAGCGGGCTAGCGGGGGTTGTGGAGCTGTTTTTT. The full variable domain, its missing parts supplied by reference TRBV7-8 and TRBJ2-2, is GAGVSQSPRYKVAKRGQDVALRCDPISGHVSLFWYQQALGQGPEFLTYFQNEAQLDKSGLPSDRFFAERPEGSVSTLKIQRTQQEDSAVYLCASGLAGVVELFFGEGSRLTVL.

About this clonotype: This may be a read error, as it is one base from a much larger clone. The V call is TRBV11-2, the J call TRBJ2-6; D may be TRBD1 (5 bases). The CDR3 runs to 15 residues. Germline-derived CDR1 and CDR2 are SGHAT and FQNNGV. CDR3 sequence reads: CASSLSASGANVMTF. The CDR3 DNA follows: TGTGCCAGCAGCTTAAGTGCCTCTGGGGCCAACGTCATGACTTTC.

This clonotype has at least ten counts. The chain joins TRBV7-9 to TRBJ2-5; TRBD2 aligns across 12 bases. Germline CDR1 SEHNR, CDR2 FQNEAQ (reference sequence). After removal of 5 bases from V and 5 bases from J, the junction contained 9 bases not matched to a gene. The CDR3 contains 16 residues. CDR3 bases: TGTGCCAGCAGCCGTTCTAGCGGGAGGGCCTTTGAGACCCAGTACTTC. Its protein is CASSRSSGRAFETQYF. The full variable domain, completed using reference TRBV7-9 and TRBJ2-5, is DTGVSQNPRHKITKRGQNVTFRCDPISEHNRLYWYRQTLGQGPEFLTYFQNEAQLEKSRLLSDRFSAERPKGSFSTLEIQRTEQGDSAMYLCASSRSSGRAFETQYFGPGTRLLVL.